This is a list of T cell receptor beta chains from one sample in a study of blood T cell repertoires in COVID-19. The method was immunoSEQ multiplex PCR; TCRdb's version includes in-frame clones alone and lacks a portion of them. The sample has fewer than 250,000 clones, around 90% seen once. The sequencing input was peripheral blood. Receptors originate from a man aged 30-40 years with COVID-19, enrolled during active disease. Both conserved end residues are part of each CDR3. A D gene is named only where the DNA matches it firmly.

TRBD1	TRBV6-5	TRBJ2-5	CASSYSRGHETQYF	TGTGCCAGCAGTTACTCGAGGGGGCATGAGACCCAGTACTTC
TRBD1	TRBV2	TRBJ1-4	CASTRTGGRIRLFF	TGTGCCAGCACAAGGACAGGAGGTCGTATCAGACTGTTTTTT
TRBD1	TRBV4-1	TRBJ2-4	CASSLTGGLAKNIQYF	TGCGCCAGCAGCCTAACAGGGGGGCTCGCCAAAAACATTCAGTACTTC
NA	TRBV6-5	TRBJ2-5	CASSLAEGKTQYF	TGTGCCAGCAGCTTGGCGGAGGGAAAGACCCAGTACTTC
NA	TRBV9	TRBJ2-2	CASSVVGAPNTGELFF	TGTGCCAGCAGCGTAGTAGGGGCCCCGAACACCGGGGAGCTGTTTTTT
TRBD1	TRBV6-5	TRBJ1-4	CASDQGAWTNEKLFF	TGTGCCAGCGACCAGGGGGCTTGGACTAATGAAAAACTGTTTTTT
NA	TRBV6-1	TRBJ2-1	CASSEATGTRGEQFF	TGTGCCAGCAGTGAAGCTACGGGGACAAGGGGTGAGCAGTTCTTC
NA	TRBV5-1	TRBJ1-1	CASSLTGYATEAFF	TGCGCCAGCAGCCTTACAGGGTACGCCACTGAAGCTTTCTTT
NA	TRBV3-1/TRBV3-2	TRBJ1-6	CASSPTEKNSPLHF	TGTGCCAGCAGCCCCACAGAGAAGAATTCACCCCTCCACTTT
NA	TRBV24-1	TRBJ1-5	CATSDLRQEDSNQPQHF	TGTGCCACCAGTGATTTGCGGCAGGAGGATAGCAATCAGCCCCAGCATTTT